The clone carrying this T cell receptor beta chain was seen many times. Its antigen is undetermined. Used for diagnoses were clinical symptoms, serum thyroxine and TRAb, thyroid ultrasound and orbital computed tomography. This sample was taken from a study of T cells in Graves' hyperthyroidism and ophthalmopathy. Study results and limitations: The model's output predicted ophthalmopathy at a median of roughly 6 months prior to onset.

The TCR beta CDR3 regions underwent amplification using RNA transcripts as the source. The HTBI primer set drove a first-round RT-PCR of the TCR CDR3. Using its own MiXCR run on the multiplex PCR reads, TCRdb lists one record per CDR3 protein. The table shows approximately 600,000 distinct CDR3 sequences, with approximately 15% occurring only once. V was shortened by 5 bases and J by 8 bases, with 15 bases between the two germline ends. CDR1 is MNHEY, CDR2 SMNVEV, per germline (reference sequence). The CDR3 spans 14 residues. The sequenced material came from blood. The sequence derives from a woman between 18 and 29 years old with Graves' ophthalmopathy. V gene TRBV27 combines with J gene TRBJ2-2, with unresolved D. The CDR3 nucleotides read TGTGCCAGCAGTCCCCCCGGACCCTATGGGGAGCTGTTTTTT. Its protein product is CASSPPGPYGELFF.